Listed below are T cell receptor beta chains from one sample, sequenced in a study of blood T cell repertoires in COVID-19. Produced via immunoSEQ multiplex PCR; TCRdb's table is partial and in-frame only. Of 40,000 to 50,000 clones listed, 88% are singletons. Sequenced input: peripheral blood. These receptors were taken from a human donor in a cohort sampled during active COVID-19. The CDR3 runs from the conserved cysteine through the conserved F or W. Fields, in order: CDR3 DNA, CDR3 protein, J gene, clone size, V gene, D gene. A D gene is named only where the DNA matches it firmly. Clone size is not always given. Where it is, it says once, few, many or a class for expanded clones.

CDR3 DNA: TGTGCCAGCAGTTCCAGCGGCTCCTACGAGCAGTACTTC
CDR3 protein: CASSSSGSYEQYF
J gene: TRBJ2-7
clone size: few
V gene: TRBV27
D gene: -

CDR3 DNA: TGTGCCAGCAGCGCCCGAGACAGGGGGGGTACTGAAGCTTTCTTT
CDR3 protein: CASSARDRGGTEAFF
J gene: TRBJ1-1
clone size: -
V gene: TRBV9
D gene: TRBD1

CDR3 DNA: TGTGCCAGCAGCTCCGGCCCGGACAGGGACTACGAGCAGTACTTC
CDR3 protein: CASSSGPDRDYEQYF
J gene: TRBJ2-7
clone size: -
V gene: TRBV7-8
D gene: TRBD1

CDR3 DNA: TGTGCCAGCAGCGGGGGACAGGGGGTCCCTGAAGCTTTCTTT
CDR3 protein: CASSGGQGVPEAFF
J gene: TRBJ1-1
clone size: -
V gene: TRBV9
D gene: TRBD1

CDR3 DNA: TGTGCCAGCAGCTTAGACTTGGGAGGGACAGGGGGCGAAAAACTGTTTTTT
CDR3 protein: CASSLDLGGTGGEKLFF
J gene: TRBJ1-4
clone size: -
V gene: TRBV7-9
D gene: TRBD1

CDR3 DNA: TGTGCCAGCAGCGGGCGGGACAGGGGGATTGAGCAGTTCTTC
CDR3 protein: CASSGRDRGIEQFF
J gene: TRBJ2-1
clone size: -
V gene: TRBV7-9
D gene: TRBD1

CDR3 DNA: TGTGCCAGCAGCCCCCGGGACAGGGATATCGCTGAAGCTTTCTTT
CDR3 protein: CASSPRDRDIAEAFF
J gene: TRBJ1-1
clone size: -
V gene: TRBV7-8
D gene: TRBD1

CDR3 DNA: TGTGCCAGCAGCTTAGACCAGCGGGAGGAACTGTTCTTC
CDR3 protein: CASSLDQREELFF
J gene: TRBJ2-1
clone size: -
V gene: TRBV11-2
D gene: TRBD2

CDR3 DNA: TGTGCCAGTAGTGCCACGGTGAACACTGAAGCTTTCTTT
CDR3 protein: CASSATVNTEAFF
J gene: TRBJ1-1
clone size: -
V gene: TRBV19
D gene: -

CDR3 DNA: TGTGCCAGCAGCCCAAGAAGCGGGAGGGCGAGTGAGCAGTTCTTC
CDR3 protein: CASSPRSGRASEQFF
J gene: TRBJ2-1
clone size: once
V gene: TRBV7-9
D gene: TRBD2

CDR3 DNA: TGTGCCAGCAGTTACGCCCAGACTGGGGCCAACGTCCTGACTTTC
CDR3 protein: CASSYAQTGANVLTF
J gene: TRBJ2-6
clone size: -
V gene: TRBV6-5
D gene: -

CDR3 DNA: TGTGCCAGCAGCGTAGAGGTGGGAGCCCCCCCAGATACGCAGTATTTT
CDR3 protein: CASSVEVGAPPDTQYF
J gene: TRBJ2-3
clone size: -
V gene: TRBV9
D gene: -

CDR3 DNA: TGTGCCAGCAGACGGACTAGCGATACGCAGTATTTT
CDR3 protein: CASRRTSDTQYF
J gene: TRBJ2-3
clone size: -
V gene: TRBV7-9
D gene: TRBD2

CDR3 DNA: TGTGCCAGCAGCTTAAGCACGGCGGGGTTTGAAAAACTGTTTTTT
CDR3 protein: CASSLSTAGFEKLFF
J gene: TRBJ1-4
clone size: -
V gene: TRBV7-9
D gene: -

CDR3 DNA: TGTGCCAGCAGCCCTCCTAGCGAGCAGTACTTC
CDR3 protein: CASSPPSEQYF
J gene: TRBJ2-7
clone size: -
V gene: TRBV27
D gene: -

CDR3 DNA: TGTGCCAGCAGTCACCCGGGACAGGGCACAGATACGCAGTATTTT
CDR3 protein: CASSHPGQGTDTQYF
J gene: TRBJ2-3
clone size: -
V gene: TRBV4-2
D gene: TRBD1

CDR3 DNA: TGTGCCAGCAGTTATGGGACAGGCAGAAACACCATATATTTT
CDR3 protein: CASSYGTGRNTIYF
J gene: TRBJ1-3
clone size: once
V gene: TRBV28
D gene: TRBD1

CDR3 DNA: TGTGCCAGCAGCTTAGGCAGGACTAGCGGGAGCACAGATACGCAGTATTTT
CDR3 protein: CASSLGRTSGSTDTQYF
J gene: TRBJ2-3
clone size: -
V gene: TRBV7-8
D gene: TRBD2

CDR3 DNA: TGTGCCAGCAGCTTATCCACCTTGCGGGAGCAGTACTTC
CDR3 protein: CASSLSTLREQYF
J gene: TRBJ2-7
clone size: -
V gene: TRBV7-8
D gene: -

CDR3 DNA: TGTGCCACCGCCCCCGGGAGGGCCAGGGCCTACGAGCAGTACTTC
CDR3 protein: CATAPGRARAYEQYF
J gene: TRBJ2-7
clone size: -
V gene: TRBV6-5
D gene: TRBD2

CDR3 DNA: TGTGCCAGCAGCTCGGGAGTAGATACGCAGTATTTT
CDR3 protein: CASSSGVDTQYF
J gene: TRBJ2-3
clone size: -
V gene: TRBV11-1
D gene: -

CDR3 DNA: TGCGCCAGCAGCCAAGTTCAGGACAGGGGTTATGGCTACACCTTC
CDR3 protein: CASSQVQDRGYGYTF
J gene: TRBJ1-2
clone size: -
V gene: TRBV4-1
D gene: TRBD1

CDR3 DNA: TGTGCCAGCAGCCTACAGGGGGCGGGCTATGGCTACACCTTC
CDR3 protein: CASSLQGAGYGYTF
J gene: TRBJ1-2
clone size: -
V gene: TRBV11-2
D gene: TRBD1

CDR3 DNA: TGTGCCTGGAGTGTAGCCAGGGGGCACGGGTTCTTC
CDR3 protein: CAWSVARGHGFF
J gene: TRBJ2-1
clone size: -
V gene: TRBV30
D gene: TRBD1

CDR3 DNA: TGCGCCACCTCGCCGATGGGACAGGCGAACGGGGAGCTGTTTTTT
CDR3 protein: CATSPMGQANGELFF
J gene: TRBJ2-2
clone size: -
V gene: TRBV4-1
D gene: TRBD1

CDR3 DNA: TGTGCCAGCTCACCGTGGACTGAATACAATGAGCAGTTCTTC
CDR3 protein: CASSPWTEYNEQFF
J gene: TRBJ2-1
clone size: -
V gene: TRBV18
D gene: -

CDR3 DNA: TGTGCCAGTAGTACCCTAGCGGGAGGGCCAACAGATACGCAGTATTTT
CDR3 protein: CASSTLAGGPTDTQYF
J gene: TRBJ2-3
clone size: -
V gene: TRBV19
D gene: TRBD2

CDR3 DNA: TGCGCCAGCAGGGACAGGGCTTCGAATTCACCCCTCCACTTT
CDR3 protein: CASRDRASNSPLHF
J gene: TRBJ1-6
clone size: -
V gene: TRBV5-1
D gene: TRBD1

CDR3 DNA: TGTGCCAGCAGCGTATCCCCCACAGATTATTCAAACACCATATATTTT
CDR3 protein: CASSVSPTDYSNTIYF
J gene: TRBJ1-3
clone size: -
V gene: TRBV9
D gene: -

CDR3 DNA: TGTGCCAGCAGTGAAGGGGCCCGGACCTACGAGCAGTACTTC
CDR3 protein: CASSEGARTYEQYF
J gene: TRBJ2-7
clone size: few
V gene: TRBV28
D gene: -

CDR3 DNA: TGTGCCAGCAGCCCGCGGCCGGGGGGCACTGAAGCTTTCTTT
CDR3 protein: CASSPRPGGTEAFF
J gene: TRBJ1-1
clone size: -
V gene: TRBV5-6
D gene: -

CDR3 DNA: TGTGCCAGCAGTGGGAACAGGGCCTACAATGAGCAGTTCTTC
CDR3 protein: CASSGNRAYNEQFF
J gene: TRBJ2-1
clone size: once
V gene: TRBV25-1
D gene: -

CDR3 DNA: TGCGCCAGCAGCCAAAGGGACAGGGGCTTAACTAATGAAAAACTGTTTTTT
CDR3 protein: CASSQRDRGLTNEKLFF
J gene: TRBJ1-4
clone size: -
V gene: TRBV4-1
D gene: TRBD1

CDR3 DNA: TGTGCCAGCAGCGGGGATCCGGGAAACACTGAAGCTTTCTTT
CDR3 protein: CASSGDPGNTEAFF
J gene: TRBJ1-1
clone size: -
V gene: TRBV11-3
D gene: -

CDR3 DNA: TGTGCCATCAGTGGAACAGGGAACACTGAAGCTTTCTTT
CDR3 protein: CAISGTGNTEAFF
J gene: TRBJ1-1
clone size: -
V gene: TRBV10-3
D gene: -

CDR3 DNA: TGTGCCAGCAGCTTTACAGGGGGCAGCTACGAGCAGTACTTC
CDR3 protein: CASSFTGGSYEQYF
J gene: TRBJ2-7
clone size: -
V gene: TRBV7-9
D gene: TRBD1

CDR3 DNA: TGTGCCAGCAGCAAACGGACTAGCGAGATCACCGGGGAGCTGTTTTTT
CDR3 protein: CASSKRTSEITGELFF
J gene: TRBJ2-2
clone size: -
V gene: TRBV7-7
D gene: TRBD2

CDR3 DNA: TGTGCCAGCAGGGAGGGTCCGAAAGATACGCAGTATTTT
CDR3 protein: CASREGPKDTQYF
J gene: TRBJ2-3
clone size: -
V gene: TRBV7-2
D gene: -

CDR3 DNA: TGTGCCAGCAGCGCCGCCGGGACTTCGGGCGACAATGAGCAGTTCTTC
CDR3 protein: CASSAAGTSGDNEQFF
J gene: TRBJ2-1
clone size: -
V gene: TRBV5-4
D gene: -

CDR3 DNA: TGTGCCAGCAGCCAAGATCTTCAGCGGGAGGGCGCAGATACGCAGTATTTT
CDR3 protein: CASSQDLQREGADTQYF
J gene: TRBJ2-3
clone size: -
V gene: TRBV3-1/TRBV3-2
D gene: TRBD2

CDR3 DNA: TGTGCCTGGAGTGGCACGGTGATGAGGTCTGAAGCTTTCTTT
CDR3 protein: CAWSGTVMRSEAFF
J gene: TRBJ1-1
clone size: -
V gene: TRBV30
D gene: -

CDR3 DNA: TGTGCCAGCAGTTTCTCCGGTCAGCCCCAGCATTTT
CDR3 protein: CASSFSGQPQHF
J gene: TRBJ1-5
clone size: -
V gene: TRBV27
D gene: -

CDR3 DNA: TGTGCCAGCAGCCATGGGGGGGACAGGGCAAGTCTCATAGCCAAAAACATTCAGTACTTC
CDR3 protein: CASSHGGDRASLIAKNIQYF
J gene: TRBJ2-4
clone size: -
V gene: TRBV3-1/TRBV3-2
D gene: TRBD1

CDR3 DNA: TGCAGCGTCCATGGACTAGCGGGAGGTACCTACGAGCAGTACTTC
CDR3 protein: CSVHGLAGGTYEQYF
J gene: TRBJ2-7
clone size: once
V gene: TRBV29-1
D gene: TRBD2

CDR3 DNA: TGTGCCAGCAGTAACAGGGGTCCCCACACTGGAAACACCATATATTTT
CDR3 protein: CASSNRGPHTGNTIYF
J gene: TRBJ1-3
clone size: -
V gene: TRBV27
D gene: TRBD1

CDR3 DNA: TGCGCCAGCAGCTTGGCAGGGGGCGGTCAGCCCCAGCATTTT
CDR3 protein: CASSLAGGGQPQHF
J gene: TRBJ1-5
clone size: few
V gene: TRBV5-1
D gene: TRBD1

CDR3 DNA: TGCGCCAGCAGCCAAGACTGGACAGGGCAGAAGGCGCGAGCGAGGGGCGGGGAGCTGTTTTTT
CDR3 protein: CASSQDWTGQKARARGGELFF
J gene: TRBJ2-2
clone size: -
V gene: TRBV4-1
D gene: TRBD1

CDR3 DNA: TGTGCCAGCAGCCCATGGACTAGCGGGAGTTCCTACGAGCAGTACTTC
CDR3 protein: CASSPWTSGSSYEQYF
J gene: TRBJ2-7
clone size: -
V gene: TRBV5-4
D gene: TRBD2

CDR3 DNA: TGTGCCAGCAGCCCGGACTGGGACACCGGGGAGCTGTTTTTT
CDR3 protein: CASSPDWDTGELFF
J gene: TRBJ2-2
clone size: -
V gene: TRBV11-3
D gene: -

CDR3 DNA: TGTGCCAGCAGCCAAGATGTGGGGGGGTCCTATAATTCACCCCTCCACTTT
CDR3 protein: CASSQDVGGSYNSPLHF
J gene: TRBJ1-6
clone size: -
V gene: TRBV14
D gene: -

CDR3 DNA: TGTGCCAGCAGCTCCCCGTTCGGGGAGGGGACTGAAGCTTTCTTT
CDR3 protein: CASSSPFGEGTEAFF
J gene: TRBJ1-1
clone size: few
V gene: TRBV7-9
D gene: -

CDR3 DNA: TGTGCCATAATGCAGGGGAGTAGAAACACCGGGGAGCTGTTTTTT
CDR3 protein: CAIMQGSRNTGELFF
J gene: TRBJ2-2
clone size: -
V gene: TRBV7-9
D gene: -

CDR3 DNA: TGTGCCTGGAGTCCGAGACAGGAGGCCTCTATTGGAAACACCATATATTTT
CDR3 protein: CAWSPRQEASIGNTIYF
J gene: TRBJ1-3
clone size: -
V gene: TRBV30
D gene: -

CDR3 DNA: TGTGCCTGGAGACCAAGGGGGGACAGGGGATTGAACACTGAAGCTTTCTTT
CDR3 protein: CAWRPRGDRGLNTEAFF
J gene: TRBJ1-1
clone size: -
V gene: TRBV30
D gene: TRBD1

CDR3 DNA: TGTGCCAGCAGCCAGCGGGAGGTAGGGGAGCAGTACTTC
CDR3 protein: CASSQREVGEQYF
J gene: TRBJ2-7
clone size: few
V gene: TRBV5-4
D gene: TRBD2